The 10 T cell receptor beta chains in this list originate from one sample, sequenced in a study of shared clonotypes between healthy human individuals. Profiled with immunoSEQ multiplex PCR; TCRdb holds only in-frame clones, not every one. Of over a million clones detected, approximately 80% appear once; the ten largest clones hold more than 0.45%. Input material: memory CD4+ T cells from PBMCs. Subset noted: CD45RA-negative fraction. These TCRs come from a young man in good health. Some clones in this sample may be carry-over from other donors' samples.

This clone has more than one count but fewer than ten. V usage is TRBV5-4 and J usage is TRBJ1-1; 7 nucleotides align to TRBD1. Germline V lookup: CDR1 SGHNT, CDR2 YYREEE (reference sequence). V lost 10 bases to trimming and J lost 6 bases; unmatched junction nucleotides: 6. This CDR3 comprises 11 residues. CDR3 in amino acids: CAGHRGAEAFF. The CDR3 DNA is TGTGCCGGACACAGGGGCGCTGAAGCTTTCTTT. Full variable domain (remainder filled in from reference TRBV5-4 and TRBJ1-1): ETGVTQSPTHLIKTRGQQVTLRCSSQSGHNTVSWYQQALGQGPQFIFQYYREEENGRGNFPPRFSGLQFPNYSSELNVNALELDDSALYLCAGHRGAEAFFGQGTRLTVV.

DNA of the CDR3: TGTGCCATCGCCGGAACTAGCACAGATACGCAGTATTTT. Its protein is CAIAGTSTDTQYF. The V call is TRBV10-3, the J call TRBJ2-3; D remains ambiguous. This CDR3 has 13 residues. Deletions cut 8 bases from V and 0 bases from J, with 9 bases between. Germline V gene data show CDR1 as ENHRY and CDR2 as SYGVKD.

The chain is built from TRBV6-1 and TRBJ1-2; 7 bases align to TRBD1. The V segment lost 4 bases and the J segment 3 bases; nucleotides outside the gene matches: 11. Per germline, CDR1 MNHNS and CDR2 SASEGT. The CDR3 has 16 residues. The CDR3 region is CASSGGGQRLYYGYTF. The CDR3, as DNA: TGTGCCAGCAGTGGGGGGGGACAGCGGCTCTACTATGGCTACACCTTC.

As to this clone: Within the sample, other DNA sequences also encode this same CDR3. CDR3 nucleotides: TGTGCCAGCGGACGCAACACTGAAGCTTTCTTT. Protein product: CASGRNTEAFF. This sequence joins TRBV6-1 and TRBJ1-1; D call uncertain. V lost 8 bases, J lost 2 bases, and 6 bases lay in between. Germline V CDR1 and CDR2: MNHNS, SASEGT. The CDR3 loop spans 11 amino acids.

The rearrangement joins TRBV5-6 to TRBJ2-6; a weak D match, TRBD2 (6 bases). Germline lookup yields CDR1 SGHDT and CDR2 YYEEEE. Trimming removed 1 base from V and 1 base from J, with 12 bases in between. There are 17 residues in the CDR3. Here the CDR3 DNA reads TGTGCCAGCAGCTTGACGGGAGCAACGTCTGGGGCCAACGTCCTGACTTTC. Translation: CASSLTGATSGANVLTF.

The chain recombines TRBV5-6 with TRBJ2-3; TRBD2 aligns across 7 bases. The CDR3 runs 19 residues. V lost 4 bases, J lost 5 bases, and 22 bases stayed unmatched. CDR1 is SGHDT and CDR2 is YYEEEE in the germline V gene. The CDR3 region has the DNA TGTGCCAGCAGCCCCCAGGGAATGGAGGGAGGGCTTACGGGAGATACGCAGTATTTT. Translation gives CASSPQGMEGGLTGDTQYF.

V and J are TRBV5-8 and TRBJ2-1; D is ambiguous. Trimming took off 1 base at V and 5 bases at J, with 10 bases between the two ends. The CDR3 is 14 amino acids. Looked up from germline, CDR1 is SGHTS and CDR2 is YDEGEE. The CDR3 region has the DNA TGTGCCAGCAGCTTGCAGGTTTCCAACAATGAGCAGTTCTTC. Translation: CASSLQVSNNEQFF.

This chain connects TRBV7-2 to TRBJ2-5; tentatively, D is TRBD1 or TRBD2 (5 bases each). CDR3 length: 13 amino acids. V lost 5 bases, J lost 5 bases, and 12 bases lay in between. CDR1 and CDR2 (germline): SGHTA, FQGNSA. For the CDR3, the DNA is TGTGCCAGCAGCCCCGGGGCGACGGAGACCCAGTACTTC. It specifies CASSPGATETQYF.

A few counts support this clone. The CDR3 DNA is TGTGCCAGCAGCCGGACAGGACAGGGGGCCCGACGATTCAATCAGCCCCAGCATTTT. Amino acids: CASSRTGQGARRFNQPQHF. This chain connects TRBV28 to TRBJ1-5; TRBD1 agrees at 11 bases. CDR3 length equals 19 residues. The V segment lost 6 bases and the J segment 3 bases; nucleotides outside the gene matches: 16. Germline V gene data show CDR1 as MDHEN and CDR2 as SYDVKM. The variable domain in full, with the rest retrieved from reference TRBV28 and TRBJ1-5, is DVKVTQSSRYLVKRTGEKVFLECVQDMDHENMFWYRQDPGLGLRLIYFSYDVKMKEKGDIPEGYSVSREKKERFSLILESASTNQTSMYLCASSRTGQGARRFNQPQHFGDGTRLSIL.

On this clone itself: The sample holds other DNA sequences that translate to the same CDR3. The rearrangement uses TRBV18 and TRBJ1-3; D is perhaps TRBD1 (5 bases). The V gene lost 2 bases and the J gene lost 2 bases, with 7 bases spanning the gap. Per the germline V gene, CDR1 is KGHSH and CDR2 is LQKENI. The CDR3 has 14 residues. The CDR3 region is CASSPGTAGNTIYF. The DNA of the CDR3 is TGTGCCAGCTCACCAGGGACGGCTGGAAACACCATATATTTT.